These 25 T cell receptor beta chains originate from one sample sequenced in a study of T cells in Graves' hyperthyroidism and ophthalmopathy. RNA transcripts served as the template for amplifying TCR beta CDR3 regions. With the HTBI primer set, the TCR CDR3 went through a first round of RT-PCR. TCRdb itself ran the multiplex PCR reads through MiXCR, one entry per CDR3 protein. The sample has 600,000 to 750,000 distinct CDR3 sequences; 15% to 20% are singletons. The sequenced sample was blood. The receptors derive from a man between 50 and 59 years old with Graves' hyperthyroidism.

The sample holds many counts of this clonotype. The chain is built from TRBV6-1 and TRBJ2-3, with D perhaps matching TRBD1 (7 bases). Germline values: CDR1 MNHNS, CDR2 SASEGT. With 7 bases removed from V and 4 bases from J, the gap between germline ends came to 18 bases. This CDR3 region has 15 residues. CDR3 nucleotide sequence: TGTGCCAGCAAAAGGTTCAGGGGGGAGGCAGATACGCAGTATTTT. Translated, it gives CASKRFRGEADTQYF.

There are many counts of this clonotype. The rearrangement joins TRBV9 to TRBJ2-7; 10 bases map to TRBD2. The germline V gene encodes CDR1 SGDLS and CDR2 YYNGEE. This CDR3 region has 16 residues. V dropped 0 bases and J dropped 2; count of bases not matched to a gene: 5. This CDR3 is CASSVGPSGSTYEQYF. CDR3 bases: TGTGCCAGCAGCGTAGGGCCTAGCGGGAGTACCTACGAGCAGTACTTC. The entire variable domain, with the rest obtained from reference TRBV9 and TRBJ2-7, is as follows: DSGVTQTPKHLITATGQRVTLRCSPRSGDLSVYWYQQSLDQGLQFLIQYYNGEERAKGNILERFSAQQFPDLHSELNLSSLELGDSALYFCASSVGPSGSTYEQYFGPGTRLTVT.

This clonotype was counted many times. The CDR3 loop reads CASSVGGSGTSRDTQYF. The CDR3, as DNA: TGTGCCAGCAGCGTAGGCGGTTCCGGGACTAGCAGGGATACGCAGTATTTT. The chain combines TRBV9 with TRBJ2-3, with 9 bases identical to TRBD2. This CDR3 contains 17 residues. CDR1 is SGDLS, CDR2 YYNGEE, per germline. V dropped 0 bases and J dropped 6; count of bases not matched to a gene: 11.

This chain joins TRBV5-1 and TRBJ1-2; TRBD1 aligns across 7 bases. The germline V gene encodes CDR1 SGHRS and CDR2 YFSETQ. V shed 4 bases, J shed 0 bases, and the junction held 6 bases outside the gene matches. The CDR3 totals 15 residues. The CDR3 sequence is CASSPEGQTNYGYTF. The CDR3, as DNA: TGCGCCAGCAGCCCGGAGGGACAGACTAACTATGGCTACACCTTC.

This clonotype was seen repeatedly, ten times or more. V is TRBV12-3 or TRBV12-4 and J is TRBJ2-3; D uncertain. This CDR3 has 13 amino acids. V was trimmed by 6 bases and J by 5 bases, leaving 12 bases between them. CDR3 protein: CASRLRSEDTQYF. Here the CDR3 DNA reads TGTGCCAGCAGATTAAGATCCGAAGATACGCAGTATTTT.

This clonotype was observed at least ten times. The chain couples TRBV7-9 to TRBJ2-7, with 11 bases lining up with TRBD2. The junction had 8 bases not matched to a gene; V was cut back by 4 bases and J by 6 bases. The CDR3 extends over 15 amino acids. Per germline, CDR1 SEHNR and CDR2 FQNEAQ (reference sequence). The CDR3 DNA follows: TGTGCCAGCAGCTCGGGACTAGCGGCTGGTTTCGAGCAGTACTTC. It yields the protein CASSSGLAAGFEQYF. Full variable domain (outside the CDR3, taken from reference TRBV7-9 and TRBJ2-7): DTGVSQNPRHKITKRGQNVTFRCDPISEHNRLYWYRQTLGQGPEFLTYFQNEAQLEKSRLLSDRFSAERPKGSFSTLEIQRTEQGDSAMYLCASSSGLAAGFEQYFGPGTRLTVT.

In the case of this clonotype: A much larger clonotype is one base distant, so this may be a read error. V is TRBV7-3 and J is TRBJ2-1; 11 nucleotides agree with TRBD2. The germline V gene has CDR1 SGHTA and CDR2 FQGTGA. The CDR3 runs 19 residues. The V and J ends lost 4 bases and 0 bases, in that order; junction bases with no gene match: 11. CDR3 residues: CASSSGLAGHGSSYNEQFF. CDR3 nucleotide sequence: TGTGCCAGCAGCTCAGGACTAGCGGGCCATGGGAGCTCCTACAATGAGCAGTTCTTC.

This clonotype was counted ten times or more. The chain has TRBV2 and TRBJ1-1; 8 bases are a match to TRBD1. After removal of 4 bases from V and 2 bases from J, the junction contained 3 bases not matched to a gene. The CDR3 is made up of 14 amino acids. Germline V gene lookup returns CDR1 SNHLY and CDR2 FYNNEI. In nucleotides, the CDR3 is TGTGCCAGCAGTGCACAGGGGGTTAACACTGAAGCTTTCTTT. This translates into CASSAQGVNTEAFF.

This clonotype was seen at least ten times. The chain recombines TRBV28 with TRBJ2-3; 9 bases fit TRBD1. The junction had 7 bases not matched to a gene; V was cut back by 5 bases and J by 4 bases. The CDR3 has 15 amino acids. CDR1 and CDR2 (germline): MDHEN, SYDVKM. The CDR3 sequence is CASSGGGQGPDTQYF. The CDR3 region has the DNA TGTGCCAGCAGTGGAGGGGGACAGGGACCAGATACGCAGTATTTT.

V usage is TRBV6-2 or TRBV6-3 and J usage is TRBJ2-5; no definite D call. The CDR3 is made up of 13 amino acids. Germline values: CDR1 MNHEY, CDR2 SVGEGT. Trimming shortened V by 2 bases and J by 8 bases, and 12 bases separated the two germline ends. The chain's CDR3 is CASSYSSKETQYF. CDR3 nucleotide sequence: TGTGCCAGCAGTTACAGCAGCAAGGAAACCCAGTACTTC.

This clonotype was observed many times. The chain combines TRBV12-3 or TRBV12-4 with TRBJ2-7, with 13 bases aligning to TRBD2. V lost 3 bases and J lost 3; bases outside the gene matches: 5. CDR3 length: 16 residues. This CDR3 reads CASSFRTSGRDYEQYF. In nucleotides, the CDR3 is TGTGCCAGCAGTTTCAGGACTAGCGGGAGAGACTACGAGCAGTACTTC.

The rearrangement uses TRBV5-1 and TRBJ2-1, with D possibly matching TRBD2 (5 bases). The CDR3 sequence is 15 residues long. V was trimmed by 4 bases and J by 4 bases, leaving 15 bases between them. Germline V lookup: CDR1 SGHRS, CDR2 YFSETQ. The CDR3 coding sequence is TGCGCCAGCAGCGATGGACCAGAGGGATACAATGAGCAGTTCTTC. It encodes CASSDGPEGYNEQFF.

The V call is TRBV28, the J call TRBJ2-7; 7 bases agree with TRBD1. Germline values: CDR1 MDHEN, CDR2 SYDVKM. The J segment lost 5 bases and the V segment lost 6 bases, leaving 7 bases of the junction unmatched. The CDR3 totals 13 residues. This chain's CDR3 is CASRPQGVDEQYF. The CDR3 coding sequence is TGTGCCAGCAGACCCCAGGGGGTAGACGAGCAGTACTTC.

V gene TRBV6-1 combines with J gene TRBJ1-6; the D gene is possibly TRBD1 (6 bases). The CDR3 extends over 16 amino acids. V lost 6 bases, J lost 9 bases, and 21 bases lay in between. CDR1 is MNHNS, CDR2 SASEGT, per germline. The CDR3 loop reads CASRRTGLNEGSPLHF. The DNA for the CDR3 is TGTGCCAGCAGACGAACAGGGCTTAATGAGGGTTCACCCCTCCACTTT.

The chain combines TRBV18 with TRBJ1-3; 10 bases line up with TRBD1. The germline V gene encodes CDR1 KGHSH and CDR2 LQKENI. Trimming at V came to 2 bases and at J to 0 bases, leaving 4 bases not matched to a gene. The CDR3 has 17 amino acids. CDR3 region: CASSPLTGGDSGNTIYF. In DNA form, the CDR3 reads TGTGCCAGCTCACCATTGACAGGGGGCGACTCTGGAAACACCATATATTTT.

This clonotype came up many times. The V and J genes are TRBV7-2 and TRBJ1-4; D perhaps matches TRBD1 (6 bases). This CDR3 spans 15 amino acids. In germline, CDR1 is SGHTA, CDR2 FQGNSA. V was clipped by 5 bases and J by 7 bases, with 17 bases between them. The CDR3 region is CASSQGQQAREKLFF. The CDR3 DNA is TGTGCCAGCAGCCAGGGACAACAGGCTCGTGAAAAACTGTTTTTT.

This clonotype was found a few times. The CDR3 end shows no conserved phenylalanine or tryptophan, and so a read error is likely. The chain uses TRBV7-9 and TRBJ1-6; tentative D call: TRBD1 (5 bases). The CDR3 totals 13 residues. CDR1 SEHNR and CDR2 FQNEAQ come from the germline V gene (reference sequence). The germline V and J ends were trimmed by 7 bases and 12 bases, with 16 bases remaining between them. CDR3 residues: CASIAGKQEPLHV. The DNA of the CDR3 is TGTGCCAGCATCGCAGGGAAGCAGGAACCCCTCCACGTT.

The chain links TRBV24-1 to TRBJ2-7; TRBD1 agrees at 8 bases. From germline, CDR1 is KGHDR and CDR2 SFDVKD. The CDR3 runs 15 residues. V lost 3 bases, J lost 4 bases, and 7 bases stayed unmatched. CDR3 region: CATSDPDRGRYEQYF. The CDR3 region has the DNA TGTGCCACCAGTGATCCCGACAGGGGTAGGTACGAGCAGTACTTC.

At least ten counts were recorded for this clonotype. The chain carries TRBV28 and TRBJ2-7; 12 bases match TRBD2. Germline CDR1 MDHEN, CDR2 SYDVKM. This CDR3 is 14 amino acids long. J lost 4 bases, V lost 7 bases, and 5 bases had no gene match. DNA for the CDR3: TGTGCCAGCACAACTAGCGGGAGGCGTTACGAGCAGTACTTC. This sequence encodes CASTTSGRRYEQYF.

In its sample, this clonotype was seen a few times. The chain is built from TRBV20-1 and TRBJ2-1; 7 bases map to TRBD1. CDR1 is DFQATT, CDR2 SNEGSKA, per germline (reference sequence). The CDR3 covers 17 residues. After removal of 4 bases from V and 3 bases from J, the junction contained 15 bases not matched to a gene. The CDR3 DNA reads TGCAGTGCTACATATAACGCCGGGACAGAGCACTACAATGAGCAGTTCTTC. This sequence encodes CSATYNAGTEHYNEQFF.

This sequence joins TRBV7-6 and TRBJ1-4; 8 bases fit TRBD1. With 5 bases clipped from V and 9 bases from J, the junction kept 8 bases outside the gene matches. This CDR3 contains 14 residues. Per the germline V gene, CDR1 is SGHVS and CDR2 is FNYEAQ. The CDR3 loop is CASSPEGTGKKLFF. CDR3 sequence (DNA): TGTGCCAGCAGCCCCGAGGGGACAGGCAAAAAACTGTTTTTT. Supplemented by reference TRBV7-6 and TRBJ1-4, the full variable domain reads GAGVSQSPRYKVTKRGQDVALRCDPISGHVSLYWYRQALGQGPEFLTYFNYEAQQDKSGLPNDRFSAERPEGSISTLTIQRTEQRDSAMYRCASSPEGTGKKLFFGSGTQLSVL.

This clonotype was picked up many times. The V and J genes are TRBV7-9 and TRBJ2-5, with D possibly TRBD1 on 5 matching bases. Germline CDR1 reads SEHNR; CDR2 reads FQNEAQ (reference sequence). The CDR3 loop spans 14 amino acids. Trimming pared 1 base from V and 3 bases from J, leaving 9 bases between. The CDR3 protein is CASSLVQAEETQYF. The CDR3 nucleotides read TGTGCCAGCAGCTTAGTACAGGCTGAAGAGACCCAGTACTTC.

The rearrangement uses TRBV12-3 or TRBV12-4 and TRBJ2-2; 9 bases match TRBD2. The ends lost 7 bases at V and 3 bases at J; junction bases unmatched: 6. CDR3 length: 15 residues. Here the CDR3 reads CASTSTSGHTGELFF. CDR3 coding DNA: TGTGCCAGCACCTCGACTAGCGGCCACACCGGGGAGCTGTTTTTT.

This clonotype showed up many times. One junction end does not reproduce the germline sequence, and a read error may be involved. This chain joins TRBV12-3 or TRBV12-4 and TRBJ2-5; TRBD1 matches 11 bases. The CDR3 is 13 residues long. The CDR3 nucleotides are TGTGCCAGCAGCCCGGACAGGGGGCTAGGTGGGCACTTC. This encodes CASSPDRGLGGHF.

The rearrangement links TRBV18 to TRBJ1-4; D is unclear. V was shortened by 1 base and J by 0 bases, with 6 bases between the two germline ends. This CDR3 is built from 15 residues. Germline CDR1 KGHSH, CDR2 LQKENI. The CDR3 DNA reads as TGTGCCAGCTCACCACTCCCCACAACTAATGAAAAACTGTTTTTT. Translating it yields CASSPLPTTNEKLFF.